One sample yielded the 16 T cell receptor beta chains listed below, sequenced in a study of cytomegalovirus exposure and HLA in healthy donors. PCR used 60 Vbeta primers and 13 Jbeta primers. TCRdb's copy holds only in-frame clones and misses some; the assay was immunoSEQ multiplex PCR. This sample yields about 160,000 clones, of which about 80% are seen a single time; under 2.5% belongs to the top ten. Sample: PBMCs. The receptors shown here come from a female donor in good health and CMV-seronegative.

This rearrangement joins TRBV13 to TRBJ2-7, with 8 bases that match TRBD1. The CDR3 runs 14 residues. Germline values: CDR1 PRHDT, CDR2 FYEKMQ (reference sequence). J gave up 2 bases and V 6 bases, and 6 bases lay outside the gene matches. For the CDR3, the DNA is TGTGCCAGCAGTCTCTCACAGGGGGCCTACGAGCAGTACTTC. This translates into CASSLSQGAYEQYF.

The V call is TRBV6-5, the J call TRBJ2-5; 10 nucleotides line up with TRBD2. V was clipped by 4 bases and J by 11 bases; unmatched bases: 10. This CDR3 comprises 14 residues. Germline values: CDR1 MNHEY, CDR2 SVGAGI. CDR3 coding DNA: TGTGCCAGCAGTTCCGCGGGACTAGCGAATGAGCAGTACTTC. It encodes CASSSAGLANEQYF.

In this sample, this clone turned up once. CDR3 DNA sequence: TGTGCCAGCAGTCTTATCCCTAACTATGGCTACACCTTC. Protein product: CASSLIPNYGYTF. V usage is TRBV2 and J usage is TRBJ1-2; D remains unclear. Looked up from germline, CDR1 is SNHLY and CDR2 is FYNNEI. Trimming took off 5 bases at V and 0 bases at J, with 7 bases between the two ends. The CDR3 loop spans 13 amino acids.

DNA for the CDR3: TGTGCCAGCAGCGATCTATCAGGGGAAAGTGGCTACACCTTC. Translating gives CASSDLSGESGYTF. The chain uses TRBV9 and TRBJ1-2, with D possibly matching TRBD1 (6 bases). Trimming removed 3 bases at V and 7 bases at J, with 16 bases between. The CDR3 covers 14 residues. Germline CDR1 and CDR2: SGDLS and YYNGEE.

The V call is TRBV11-2, the J call TRBJ1-4, with D unresolved. Germline lookup yields CDR1 SGHAT and CDR2 FQNNGV. The CDR3 contains 16 residues. The V and J ends lost 1 base and 0 bases respectively, with 9 bases between them. CDR3 residues: CASSLGASATNEKLFF. CDR3 nucleotides: TGTGCCAGCAGCTTAGGGGCATCCGCAACTAATGAAAAACTGTTTTTT. Using reference TRBV11-2 and TRBJ1-4 for the parts outside the CDR3, the full variable domain is EAGVAQSPRYKIIEKRQSVAFWCNPISGHATLYWYQQILGQGPKLLIQFQNNGVVDDSQLPKDRFSAERLKGVDSTLKIQPAKLEDSAVYLCASSLGASATNEKLFFGSGTQLSVL.

This chain joins TRBV5-1 and TRBJ2-2, with D tentatively TRBD1 (6 bases). CDR3 size: 16 residues. Trimming took off 4 bases at V and 6 bases at J, with 19 bases between the two ends. Germline CDR1 reads SGHRS; CDR2 reads YFSETQ. CDR3: CASSTGESTGAGELFF. CDR3 DNA sequence: TGCGCCAGCAGCACCGGGGAGTCGACAGGCGCCGGGGAGCTGTTTTTT. Combining the CDR3 with reference TRBV5-1 and TRBJ2-2 gives the whole variable domain KAGVTQTPRYLIKTRGQQVTLSCSPISGHRSVSWYQQTPGQGLQFLFEYFSETQRNKGNFPGRFSGRQFSNSRSEMNVSTLELGDSALYLCASSTGESTGAGELFFGEGSRLTVL.

This clone was seen only a few times. The chain links TRBV19 to TRBJ1-2, with D possibly matching TRBD1 (6 bases). Germline V gene data show CDR1 as LNHDA and CDR2 as SQIVND (reference sequence). The CDR3 covers 13 residues. V lost 3 bases and J 4 bases, leaving 9 bases between the germline ends. In nucleotides, the CDR3 is TGTGCCAGTAGTATGACAGGAAGCTATGGCTACACCTTC. Translated: CASSMTGSYGYTF. The full variable domain, its missing parts supplied by reference TRBV19 and TRBJ1-2, is DGGITQSPKYLFRKEGQNVTLSCEQNLNHDAMYWYRQDPGQGLRLIYYSQIVNDFQKGDIAEGYSVSREKKESFPLTVTSAQKNPTAFYLCASSMTGSYGYTFGSGTRLTVV.

This clone was observed once. Within the sample, other DNA sequences also encode this same CDR3. The chain's CDR3 is CASSTSSGNPPGTQYF. CDR3 DNA sequence: TGCGCCAGCAGCACCTCTAGCGGGAACCCCCCGGGTACGCAGTATTTT. This chain links TRBV5-1 with TRBJ2-3, with 9 bases lining up with TRBD2. The CDR3 is made up of 16 amino acids. V lost 4 bases, J lost 8 bases, and 14 bases stayed unmatched. CDR1 is SGHRS, CDR2 YFSETQ, per germline.

J is TRBJ2-1 and V is TRBV5-5; 10 nucleotides align to TRBD2. The CDR3 contains 14 residues. Germline CDR1 is SGHKS and CDR2 is YYEKEE (reference sequence). The J segment lost 3 bases and the V segment lost 5 bases, leaving 2 bases of the junction unmatched. This chain's CDR3 is CASRGTSDYNEQFF. The CDR3 DNA is TGTGCCAGCAGGGGGACTAGCGACTACAATGAGCAGTTCTTC.

The chain recombines TRBV9 with TRBJ2-1; D is possibly TRBD1 (6 bases). The CDR3 contains 17 residues. Per germline, CDR1 SGDLS and CDR2 YYNGEE. The V and J ends lost 0 bases and 7 bases respectively, with 20 bases between them. This CDR3 is CASSVGYRVNWGNEQFF. CDR3 coding DNA: TGTGCCAGCAGCGTAGGGTACAGGGTTAATTGGGGTAATGAGCAGTTCTTC.

This chain uses TRBV6-1 with TRBJ1-2; 9 bases agree with TRBD1. The germline gives CDR1 MNHNS, CDR2 SASEGT. This CDR3 region has 15 residues. V lost 3 bases to trimming and J lost 8 bases; unmatched junction nucleotides: 10. The chain's CDR3 is CASSDSGTGMWGYTF. As DNA, the CDR3 is TGTGCCAGCAGTGACTCCGGGACAGGGATGTGGGGCTACACCTTC.

Remarks on this clone: Compared with germline, one end of the junction differs, possibly owing to a read error. The same CDR3 is also encoded by other DNA sequences in this sample. The gene calls are TRBV4-1 and TRBJ2-7, with TRBD2 identical over 8 bases. This CDR3 is 17 amino acids long. Germline assignment: CDR1 MGHRA and CDR2 YSYEKL. In nucleotides, the CDR3 is TGCGCTAGCAGCCAAGTTGGGAGGCGGCCGGGAGGGGTCGAGCAGTACTTC. Amino acid sequence: CASSQVGRRPGGVEQYF.

This clone has only a few counts. The chain employs TRBV18 and TRBJ1-6; no firm D call. This CDR3 is built from 15 residues. V was pared by 2 bases and J by 14 bases, with 19 bases between. The germline CDR1 and CDR2 sequences are KGHSH and LQKENI. CDR3 amino acids: CASSPSDAGSVALHF. DNA for the CDR3: TGTGCCAGCTCACCAAGCGATGCGGGCTCAGTGGCCCTCCACTTT.

The V and J genes are TRBV7-3 and TRBJ2-2; D might be TRBD2 (6 bases). Germline CDR1 and CDR2: SGHTA and FQGTGA. Trimming removed 5 bases from V and 1 base from J, with 14 bases in between. The CDR3 runs to 16 residues. This chain's CDR3 is CASSVGGVLNTGELFF. Written as DNA, the CDR3 is TGTGCCAGCAGCGTAGGAGGGGTCCTGAACACCGGGGAGCTGTTTTTT.

The chain carries TRBV7-6 and TRBJ2-1, with D possibly matching TRBD2 (5 bases). The CDR3 extends over 19 amino acids. V dropped 0 bases and J dropped 4 bases, with 22 bases sitting between them. Germline values: CDR1 SGHVS, CDR2 FNYEAQ. For the CDR3, the DNA is TGTGCCAGCAGCTTAGCCCCTACTAGGCAACCTTCTCAATACAATGAGCAGTTCTTC. Translating it yields CASSLAPTRQPSQYNEQFF.

This clone was picked up one time. V and J are TRBV18 and TRBJ1-1; TRBD1 is a possible D gene (5 bases). CDR1 and CDR2 (germline): KGHSH, LQKENI. V was trimmed by 3 bases and J by 2 bases, leaving 10 bases between them. The CDR3 sequence is 14 residues long. The CDR3 region is CASSPQGGNTEAFF. The CDR3 DNA reads as TGTGCCAGCTCACCCCAGGGCGGAAACACTGAAGCTTTCTTT.